Listed below are T cell receptor beta chains from one sample, sequenced in a study of PD-L1 blockade in urothelial cancer. Data came from immunoSEQ multiplex PCR; TCRdb stores just in-frame clones and leaves some out. The sample has about 50,000 clones; approximately 86% are singletons. The sequencing here drew on PBMCs, taken around atezolizumab (anti-PD-L1) treatment. The receptors derive from a man over 45 with urothelial cancer. CDR3s include the opening cysteine and the closing phenylalanine or tryptophan. Each record gives: J gene, V gene, CDR3 protein.

j_gene: TRBJ1-5; v_gene: TRBV6-5; CDR3aa: CASMQGRNQPQHF
j_gene: TRBJ2-5; v_gene: TRBV5-1; CDR3aa: CASSLAETRISETQYF
j_gene: TRBJ1-2; v_gene: TRBV19; CDR3aa: CASTSGQGINGYTF
j_gene: TRBJ2-5; v_gene: TRBV5-1; CDR3aa: CASSLAARSRGLAGGETQYF
j_gene: TRBJ1-3; v_gene: TRBV5-1; CDR3aa: CASSSEGLSSGNTIYF
j_gene: TRBJ2-7; v_gene: TRBV6-1; CDR3aa: CASSGPGQVNYEQYF
j_gene: TRBJ1-3; v_gene: TRBV4-2; CDR3aa: CASSQAGTGGGNTIYF
j_gene: TRBJ2-5; v_gene: TRBV11-3; CDR3aa: CASSLLRGETQYF
j_gene: TRBJ1-5; v_gene: TRBV5-1; CDR3aa: CASSLGGDSNQPQHF
j_gene: TRBJ2-7; v_gene: TRBV5-4; CDR3aa: CASSLVASPGAEQYF
j_gene: TRBJ1-2; v_gene: TRBV5-4; CDR3aa: CASSLGNEGARASYTF
j_gene: TRBJ2-7; v_gene: TRBV7-2; CDR3aa: CASSSTGRTSYEQYF
j_gene: TRBJ2-2; v_gene: TRBV18; CDR3aa: CASSPRNTGELFF
j_gene: TRBJ1-2; v_gene: TRBV29-1; CDR3aa: CSVDRQAAHYGYTF
j_gene: TRBJ2-4; v_gene: TRBV9; CDR3aa: CASSVDSWGGLKNIQYF
j_gene: TRBJ2-7; v_gene: TRBV5-5; CDR3aa: CASSWDRSSYEQYF
j_gene: TRBJ1-2; v_gene: TRBV27; CDR3aa: CASSPSGTIDYGYTF
j_gene: TRBJ2-1; v_gene: TRBV11-2; CDR3aa: CASSSTSGGRNEQFF
j_gene: TRBJ2-7; v_gene: TRBV5-1; CDR3aa: CASNLAGGPSYEQYF
j_gene: TRBJ2-1; v_gene: TRBV7-9; CDR3aa: CASSLGKLEQFF
j_gene: TRBJ2-3; v_gene: TRBV30; CDR3aa: CAGLKLDTDTQYF
j_gene: TRBJ1-5; v_gene: TRBV15; CDR3aa: CATPNRQPLKSGPQHF
j_gene: TRBJ2-6; v_gene: TRBV9; CDR3aa: CASSVPSPTGGGSGANVLTF
j_gene: TRBJ1-1; v_gene: TRBV27; CDR3aa: CASSPRTGGMNTEAFF
j_gene: TRBJ2-6; v_gene: TRBV29-1; CDR3aa: CSVNSNSGANVLTF
j_gene: TRBJ2-7; v_gene: TRBV7-2; CDR3aa: CASSLGGAGAYEQYF
j_gene: TRBJ2-5; v_gene: TRBV5-6; CDR3aa: CASSWRDSQETQYF
j_gene: TRBJ1-6; v_gene: TRBV27; CDR3aa: CASSFRAGPEPLHF
j_gene: TRBJ2-3; v_gene: TRBV15; CDR3aa: CATSREGGATDTQYF
j_gene: TRBJ1-2; v_gene: TRBV28; CDR3aa: CASTPPNSLYGYTF
j_gene: TRBJ2-2; v_gene: TRBV29-1; CDR3aa: CSVGAWSGNTGELFF
j_gene: TRBJ1-5; v_gene: TRBV2; CDR3aa: CASSEFNSNQPQHF
j_gene: TRBJ2-7; v_gene: TRBV10-3; CDR3aa: CAISESLAGGPTFSYEQYF
j_gene: TRBJ2-2; v_gene: TRBV5-1; CDR3aa: CASSTRDSNTGELFF
j_gene: TRBJ2-7; v_gene: TRBV5-4; CDR3aa: CASSSGLGGGHSYEQYF
j_gene: TRBJ1-5; v_gene: TRBV7-6; CDR3aa: CASSLGQGDQPQHF
j_gene: TRBJ2-1; v_gene: TRBV6-4; CDR3aa: CASSDSEGGEQFF
j_gene: TRBJ2-7; v_gene: TRBV19; CDR3aa: CATRRQGSYEQYF
j_gene: TRBJ2-4; v_gene: TRBV29-1; CDR3aa: CSVNLGQAQRDIQYF
j_gene: TRBJ2-5; v_gene: TRBV10-2; CDR3aa: CASSFGQGARQETQYF